This passage covers 23 T cell receptor beta chains from one sample sequenced in a study of T cells in Graves' hyperthyroidism and ophthalmopathy. The investigators amplified TCR beta CDR3 regions from RNA transcripts. HTBI primers were employed in a first-round RT-PCR of the TCR CDR3. TCRdb processed the multiplex PCR reads anew with MiXCR; each CDR3 protein has one entry. The sample has roughly 570,000 distinct CDR3 sequences, more than 45% seen once. The specimen was peripheral blood or thyroid tissue (not recorded which). The receptor source for this set is an adult woman with Graves' disease, either hyperthyroidism or ophthalmopathy (not recorded which).

This clonotype was counted many times. The genes are TRBV7-2 and TRBJ2-3; weak D call: TRBD2 (5 bases). The CDR3 contains 13 residues. Per the germline V gene, CDR1 is SGHTA and CDR2 is FQGNSA. Trimming removed 0 bases at V and 7 bases at J, with 8 bases between. The CDR3 loop reads CASSLARRYTQYF. The CDR3 coding sequence is TGTGCCAGCAGCTTAGCGAGGAGGTATACGCAGTATTTT.

The rearrangement uses TRBV30 and TRBJ2-5; TRBD1 matches 8 bases. The CDR3 runs 12 residues. Germline V gene data show CDR1 as GTSNPN and CDR2 as SVGIG (reference sequence). V dropped 4 bases and J dropped 7; count of bases not matched to a gene: 5. The CDR3 sequence is CAWIGQGGTQYF. CDR3 in DNA: TGTGCCTGGATTGGACAGGGCGGGACCCAGTACTTC.

The chain combines TRBV10-3 with TRBJ1-4; TRBD1 agrees at 9 bases. V lost 5 bases to trimming and J lost 6 bases; unmatched junction nucleotides: 13. CDR3 size: 17 residues. Germline values: CDR1 ENHRY, CDR2 SYGVKD. CDR3 nucleotides: TGTGCCATCAGTCGGACAGGGGACTCAGGAACGCATGAAAAACTGTTTTTT. The encoded protein is CAISRTGDSGTHEKLFF.

This clonotype appeared a single time. The chain couples TRBV7-6 to TRBJ1-5, with unresolved D. V lost 5 bases and J 7 bases, leaving 21 bases between the germline ends. There are 16 residues in the CDR3. CDR1 and CDR2 from the germline V gene are SGHVS and FNYEAQ. The DNA for the CDR3 is TGTGCCAGCAGCCCAGGCTGGGGAGCGGACGAGCAGCCCCAGCATTTT. This translates into CASSPGWGADEQPQHF.

This clonotype was recorded many times. Here the CDR3 reads CASSHPGRSSYEQYF. CDR3 nucleotides: TGCGCCAGCAGCCACCCGGGACGAAGCTCCTACGAGCAGTACTTC. This rearrangement joins TRBV4-1 to TRBJ2-7, with D perhaps being TRBD1 or TRBD2 (5 bases each). The germline gives CDR1 MGHRA, CDR2 YSYEKL. V lost 3 bases and J lost 0, with 12 bases in between. The CDR3 covers 15 residues.

The rearrangement joins TRBV2 to TRBJ2-5; no clear D gene. This CDR3 comprises 12 residues. From germline, CDR1 is SNHLY and CDR2 FYNNEI. The germline V and J ends were trimmed by 7 bases and 1 base, with 7 bases remaining between them. The CDR3 DNA reads as TGTGCCAGCAACAAGCTCCAAGAGACCCAGTACTTC. Translating gives CASNKLQETQYF.

The CDR3 region is CAISEFGGQVYGYTF. In nucleotides, the CDR3 is TGTGCCATCAGTGAATTCGGGGGACAGGTCTATGGCTACACCTTC. V is TRBV10-3 and J is TRBJ1-2, with TRBD1 identical over 8 bases. CDR3 length: 15 residues. V trimming: 3 bases; J trimming: 4 bases; junction bases outside the gene matches: 7. Germline V CDR1 and CDR2: ENHRY, SYGVKD.

This chain connects TRBV27 to TRBJ2-7; no reliable D call. Germline CDR1 MNHEY, CDR2 SMNVEV (reference sequence). The length of the CDR3 is 15 residues. V lost 7 bases to trimming and J lost 6 bases, with 22 bases between them. DNA for the CDR3: TGTGCCAGCACCCCACCAGGAGCTCCGTGGGGCGAGCAGTACTTC. Amino acid sequence: CASTPPGAPWGEQYF.

V usage is TRBV19 and J usage is TRBJ2-4; D unresolved. The CDR3 extends over 15 amino acids. V lost 5 bases and J lost 4, with 15 bases in between. CDR1 LNHDA and CDR2 SQIVND come from the germline V gene (reference sequence). CDR3 DNA: TGTGCCAGTAGTCCAAGACTGATAACGAAAAACATTCAGTACTTC. It specifies CASSPRLITKNIQYF.

In the case of this clonotype: A much larger clone is a single base away; this may be a read error. The V gene is TRBV4-1, the J gene TRBJ2-7, with 12 bases fitting TRBD2. V gave up 1 base and J gave up 3 bases; unmatched junction bases: 7. The CDR3 contains 17 residues. Germline V gene lookup returns CDR1 MGHRA and CDR2 YSYEKL. The CDR3 sequence: CASSQGTSGKALYEQYF. DNA for the CDR3: TGCGCCAGCAGCCAAGGGACTAGCGGGAAGGCACTCTACGAGCAGTACTTC.

The CDR3 region has the DNA TGTGCCAGCAGCTTCCCCTCCAGGGTCTATAATTCACCCCTCCACTTT. Amino acids: CASSFPSRVYNSPLHF. The V call is TRBV7-2, the J call TRBJ1-6; the D gene is possibly TRBD1 (5 bases). Trimming pared 3 bases from V and 3 bases from J, leaving 12 bases between. The germline V gene has CDR1 SGHTA and CDR2 FQGNSA. CDR3 length: 16 residues.

The DNA for the CDR3 is TGTGCCAGCAGGTCCGGGACAGGGGGGAGCTCTGGGGCCAACGTCCTGACTTTC. Amino acid sequence: CASRSGTGGSSGANVLTF. V usage is TRBV19 and J usage is TRBJ2-6; 11 bases fit TRBD1. Unmatched junction bases numbered 10, after V lost 9 bases and J lost 0 bases. CDR3 length: 18 amino acids. Germline CDR1 LNHDA, CDR2 SQIVND (reference sequence). Variable domain in full (rest from reference TRBV19 and TRBJ2-6): DGGITQSPKYLFRKEGQNVTLSCEQNLNHDAMYWYRQDPGQGLRLIYYSQIVNDFQKGDIAEGYSVSREKKESFPLTVTSAQKNPTAFYLCASRSGTGGSSGANVLTFGAGSRLTVL.

This sequence joins TRBV2 and TRBJ2-5, with 8 bases matching TRBD2. The CDR3 consists of 14 residues. Germline V gives CDR1 SNHLY, CDR2 FYNNEI. V gave up 4 bases and J gave up 1 base; unmatched junction bases: 2. The CDR3 DNA reads as TGTGCCAGCAGTGCAGCGGGAGTCCAAGAGACCCAGTACTTC. Its translation: CASSAAGVQETQYF.

V gene TRBV7-9 combines with J gene TRBJ2-5, with a tentative D call TRBD1 (6 bases). Trimming took off 7 bases at V and 2 bases at J, with 17 bases between the two ends. CDR3 length: 15 amino acids. Germline CDR1 reads SEHNR; CDR2 reads FQNEAQ (reference sequence). CDR3 DNA: TGTGCCAGCACCAACAGGGCGACGGGACAAGAGACCCAGTACTTC. Protein sequence: CASTNRATGQETQYF.

This clonotype came up many times. The genes are TRBV12-3 or TRBV12-4 and TRBJ1-1; D unresolved. V gave up 11 bases and J gave up 4 bases, with 17 bases separating them. The CDR3 totals 13 residues. CDR3 in amino acids: CASWGAWSTEAFF. CDR3 nucleotide sequence: TGTGCCTCATGGGGAGCTTGGAGCACTGAAGCTTTCTTT.

The table lists this clonotype with many counts. The gene calls are TRBV10-2 and TRBJ2-7; D uncertain. Trimming stripped 0 bases from V and 2 bases from J, with 8 bases between. This CDR3 contains 14 residues. CDR1 and CDR2 from the germline V gene are WSHSY and SAAADI. CDR3 residues: CASSESASAYEQYF. The DNA of the CDR3 is TGCGCCAGCAGTGAGTCGGCGTCTGCCTACGAGCAGTACTTC.

V and J are TRBV30 and TRBJ2-7; weak D call: TRBD1 (6 bases). The CDR3 loop spans 14 amino acids. Germline values: CDR1 GTSNPN, CDR2 SVGIG (reference sequence). V lost 3 bases and J 7 bases, leaving 19 bases between the germline ends. CDR3 coding DNA: TGTGCCTGGAGCCTCCTCCGCAGGGGCTGGGAGCAGTACTTC. It specifies CAWSLLRRGWEQYF.

In its sample, this clonotype was seen many times. This chain uses TRBV7-9 with TRBJ1-4; 9 nucleotides match TRBD1. V lost 6 bases and J lost 9; bases outside the gene matches: 8. CDR1 is SEHNR and CDR2 is FQNEAQ in the germline V gene (reference sequence). The length of the CDR3 is 14 residues. In DNA form, the CDR3 reads TGTGCCAGCAGATCGGACAGGGGAAGTAAAAAACTGTTTTTT. Protein product: CASRSDRGSKKLFF.

This rearrangement joins TRBV6-6 to TRBJ2-2; maybe TRBD1 (5 bases). Looked up from germline, CDR1 is MNHNY and CDR2 is SVGAGI (reference sequence). V lost 2 bases, J lost 0 bases, and 13 bases lay in between. This CDR3 has 17 amino acids. The chain's CDR3 is CASSYARVPANTGELFF. The CDR3 coding sequence is TGTGCCAGCAGTTACGCCAGGGTACCAGCGAACACCGGGGAGCTGTTTTTT.

J is TRBJ2-5 and V is TRBV10-3; 8 bases agree with TRBD2. J gave up 5 bases and V 0 bases, and 11 bases lay outside the gene matches. The CDR3 length is 17 residues. The V gene's germline CDR1 is ENHRY and CDR2 SYGVKD. CDR3 in amino acids: CAISESAVAGSSETQYF. The CDR3 DNA is TGTGCCATCAGTGAGTCAGCGGTAGCGGGGAGTTCGGAGACCCAGTACTTC.

This clonotype has at least ten counts. The rearrangement links TRBV20-1 to TRBJ1-5, with a weak D call TRBD1 (6 bases). The CDR3 length is 14 residues. The ends were cut back, 0 bases at V and 7 bases at J, with 13 bases in the middle. CDR1 and CDR2 (germline): DFQATT, SNEGSKA (reference sequence). The CDR3 protein is CSAREPSQGQPQHF. CDR3 in DNA: TGCAGTGCTAGAGAGCCCTCTCAGGGGCAGCCCCAGCATTTT.

This clonotype has at least ten counts. V is TRBV29-1 and J is TRBJ2-5, with D maybe TRBD1 (5 bases). The CDR3 totals 13 residues. Between the trimmed V and J ends, which lost 3 bases and 5 bases, there was a span of 13 bases. Germline-derived CDR1 and CDR2 are SQVTM and ANQGSEA. The CDR3 DNA reads as TGCAGCGTTGATTTAGGGGCGGCGGAGACCCAGTACTTC. Translation: CSVDLGAAETQYF.

As for this clonotype: Likely a read error: the CDR3 ends without its conserved phenylalanine or tryptophan. The chain carries TRBV6-2 or TRBV6-3 and TRBJ1-5; D remains unclear. Trimming removed 7 bases at V and 8 bases at J, with 18 bases between. CDR1 is MNHEY and CDR2 is SVGEGT in the germline V gene. CDR3 size: 14 residues. Written as DNA, the CDR3 is TGTGCCAGCAACGGGTCGGCAGAGCGGAAGCCCCAGCATTCT. This gives the protein CASNGSAERKPQHS.